A selection of T cell receptor beta chains follows, all from one sample in a study of high-grade serous ovarian cancer treatment subgroups. Generated by immunoSEQ multiplex PCR, the TCRdb table keeps only in-frame clones and is missing some. The table has roughly 4,600 clones, 76% seen once. Sequenced: tumor tissue. These receptors all stem from a human donor with high-grade serous ovarian cancer. Each CDR3 is given with its conserved first and last residue. D genes are given only for firm matches. Rows give clone size only sometimes, using once, few, many, or a class for an expanded clone.

>TRBJ2-3|.|TRBV5-1|once
CASKRNMWDMGSTDTQYF
TGCGCCAGTAAAAGAAATATGTGGGACATGGGGAGCACAGATACGCAGTATTTT
>TRBJ1-2|TRBD1|TRBV29-1|.
CSVDSAAGTGAYGYTF
TGCAGCGTTGACTCCGCCGCCGGGACAGGTGCCTATGGCTACACCTTC
>TRBJ2-7|TRBD1|TRBV12-5|.
CASGLVRGQGSTYEQYF
TGTGCTAGTGGTTTGGTACGGGGACAGGGGTCGACCTACGAGCAGTACTTC
>TRBJ2-7|TRBD2|TRBV6-1|.
CASGGRGQSYEQYF
TGTGCCAGCGGCGGGAGGGGACAGTCGTACGAGCAGTACTTC
>TRBJ2-7|TRBD2|TRBV30|.
CAWIAGGGYEQYF
TGTGCCTGGATAGCGGGAGGAGGCTACGAGCAGTACTTC
>TRBJ2-1|TRBD2|TRBV27|once
CASSSSSGRAEQFF
TGTGCCAGCAGTTCCTCTAGCGGGAGGGCTGAGCAGTTCTTC
>TRBJ1-6|TRBD1|TRBV5-4|.
CASSKQGAVNSPLHF
TGTGCCAGCAGCAAACAGGGGGCCGTTAATTCACCCCTCCACTTT
>TRBJ2-3|TRBD2|TRBV11-1|.
CASSFLTSGGASDTQYF
TGTGCCAGCAGCTTCCTTACTAGCGGGGGGGCCTCCGATACGCAGTATTTT
>TRBJ2-5|TRBD1|TRBV5-1|.
CASTSGRQGQETQYF
TGCGCCAGCACCAGCGGACGACAGGGGCAAGAGACCCAGTACTTC
>TRBJ1-1|.|TRBV6-6|.
CASSSPSEARETFF
TGTGCCAGCAGTTCTCCGAGCGAGGCCAGGGAAACTTTCTTT
>TRBJ2-5|.|TRBV5-1|.
CASSFKSLGVGWETQYF
TGCGCCAGCAGCTTCAAGAGTCTGGGGGTTGGATGGGAGACCCAGTACTTC
>TRBJ2-1|.|TRBV7-3|.
CASSGVAGSSYNEQFF
TGTGCCAGCAGCGGTGTTGCCGGGAGCTCCTACAATGAGCAGTTCTTC
>TRBJ2-5|TRBD2|TRBV29-1|.
CSATSGSRETQYF
TGCAGCGCCACTAGCGGGAGCAGAGAGACCCAGTACTTC
>TRBJ2-2|TRBD2|TRBV29-1|.
CSVEPSGRAGELFF
TGCAGCGTTGAGCCCAGCGGGAGGGCCGGGGAGCTGTTTTTT
>TRBJ2-1|.|TRBV5-4|.
CASSLDPKRLFF
TGTGCCAGCAGCTTGGACCCAAAGCGGCTGTTCTTC
>TRBJ2-2|.|TRBV7-6|.
CASSLWGYTGELFF
TGTGCCAGCAGCTTATGGGGATACACCGGGGAGCTGTTTTTT
>TRBJ2-4|TRBD2|TRBV6-5|.
CASSPSRLAEYIQYF
TGTGCCAGCAGTCCCAGCAGGCTAGCGGAGTACATTCAGTACTTC
>TRBJ1-1|.|TRBV30|few
CAWSGRGGTEAFF
TGTGCCTGGAGTGGCAGGGGCGGCACTGAAGCTTTCTTT
>TRBJ1-2|TRBD1|TRBV6-6|.
CASRSGTGALLGYTF
TGTGCCAGCAGAAGCGGGACAGGGGCTTTGCTTGGCTACACCTTC